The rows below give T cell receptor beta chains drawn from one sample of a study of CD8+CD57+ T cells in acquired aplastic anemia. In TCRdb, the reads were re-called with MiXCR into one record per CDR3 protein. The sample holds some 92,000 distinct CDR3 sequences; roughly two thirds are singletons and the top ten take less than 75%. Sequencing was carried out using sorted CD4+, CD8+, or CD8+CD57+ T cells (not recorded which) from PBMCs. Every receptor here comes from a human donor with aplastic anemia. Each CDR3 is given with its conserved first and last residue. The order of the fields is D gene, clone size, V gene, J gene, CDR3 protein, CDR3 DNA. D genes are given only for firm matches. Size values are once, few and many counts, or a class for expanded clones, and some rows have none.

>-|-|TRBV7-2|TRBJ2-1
CASSFRQESEQFF
TGTGCCAGCAGCTTTCGACAGGAAAGTGAGCAGTTCTTC
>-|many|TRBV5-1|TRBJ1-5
CASSSSGDQPQHF
TGCGCCAGCAGCTCTTCGGGAGATCAGCCCCAGCATTTT
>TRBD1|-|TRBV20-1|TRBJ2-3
CSARAPGQGIDTQYF
TGCAGTGCTAGGGCGCCGGGACAGGGGATCGATACGCAGTATTTT
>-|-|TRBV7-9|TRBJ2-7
CASSSGTGEQYF
TGTGCCAGCAGCTCGGGCACAGGAGAGCAGTACTTC
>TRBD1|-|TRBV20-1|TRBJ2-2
CSARDRGTGTTGELFF
TGCAGTGCTAGAGATAGAGGGACAGGGACGACCGGGGAGCTGTTTTTT
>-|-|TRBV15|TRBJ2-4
CATSSGTAAAKNIQYF
TGTGCCACCAGCAGTGGGACGGCCGCAGCCAAAAACATTCAGTACTTC
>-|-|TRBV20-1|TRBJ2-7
CSAPSSYEQYF
TGCAGTGCTCCAAGCTCCTACGAGCAGTACTTC
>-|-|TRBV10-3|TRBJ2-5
CAIRPDLQETQYF
TGTGCCATCAGGCCGGACCTACAAGAGACCCAGTACTTC
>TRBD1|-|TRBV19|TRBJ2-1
CASNKGRTGRYNEQFF
TGTGCCAGTAACAAAGGCCGGACAGGGAGATACAATGAGCAGTTCTTC
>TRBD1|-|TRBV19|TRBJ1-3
CASSFGQAGNTIYF
TGTGCCAGTAGTTTTGGACAGGCTGGAAACACCATATATTTT
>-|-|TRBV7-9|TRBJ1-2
CASSFRGGGYTF
TGTGCCAGCAGCTTCCGTGGGGGTGGCTACACCTTC
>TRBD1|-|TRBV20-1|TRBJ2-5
CSARPGTGYGTQYF
TGCAGTGCTAGACCCGGGACAGGGTACGGTACCCAGTACTTC